A single sample gave rise to the 25 T cell receptor beta chains below, sequenced in a study of immune heterogeneity within non-small cell lung tumors. A multiplex PCR containing 32 V primers and 13 J primers was used to amplify TCR beta CDR3. TCRdb recomputed calls from the multiplex PCR reads with MiXCR, one row per CDR3 protein. Of approximately 5,000 distinct CDR3 sequences in the sample, approximately 22% were seen once. TCRs were amplified from about 560 ng gDNA of bulk tumor per sample. Surgery yielded several widely spaced biopsies per primary tumor. Each patient presented with untreated, newly diagnosed non-small cell lung cancer and received curative surgery. The sample consisted of lung tumor tissue. These receptors were obtained from a man in his sixties with non-small cell lung cancer.

The rearrangement links TRBV7-2 to TRBJ2-5; D is perhaps TRBD2 (6 bases). The germline CDR1 and CDR2 sequences are SGHTA and FQGNSA. V was cut by 1 base and J by 9 bases, with 21 bases left in between. The CDR3 length is 16 residues. In DNA form, the CDR3 reads TGTGCCAGCAGCTTAGTAGGGGCGGGGAGCCCTAGGGCCCAGTACTTC. It translates to CASSLVGAGSPRAQYF.

This clonotype turned up a few times. This chain uses TRBV3-1 with TRBJ1-2, with 7 bases lining up with TRBD1. The CDR3 has 14 amino acids. After removal of 4 bases from V and 6 bases from J, the junction contained 8 bases not matched to a gene. Germline values: CDR1 LGHDT, CDR2 YNNKEL (reference sequence). The CDR3 sequence: CASSPSGQAHGYTF. For the CDR3, the DNA is TGTGCCAGCAGCCCAAGCGGACAGGCACATGGCTACACCTTC.

Worth noting for this clonotype: A much bigger clone sits one base away, suggesting this may be a read error. The V call is TRBV25-1, the J call TRBJ1-1; a possible D gene is TRBD1 (5 bases). This CDR3 is 15 amino acids long. With 5 bases removed from V and 1 base from J, the gap between germline ends came to 14 bases. Germline CDR1 and CDR2: MGHDK and SYGVNS. The CDR3 loop reads CASSPRTRGNTEAFF. CDR3 in DNA: TGTGCCAGCAGTCCCCGGACAAGGGGGAACACTGAAGCTTTCTTT.

This clonotype was seen only a few times. The V and J genes are TRBV27 and TRBJ1-5; possible D gene TRBD1, 6 bases. The CDR3 consists of 13 residues. The germline CDR1 and CDR2 sequences are MNHEY and SMNVEV (reference sequence). Trimming stripped 6 bases from V and 5 bases from J, with 11 bases between. The CDR3 spells CASSRTVDQPQHF. The CDR3 bases are TGTGCCAGCAGCCGGACAGTCGATCAGCCCCAGCATTTT.

This clonotype is medium-sized. The CDR3 protein is CASNLRTAYEQYF. In DNA form, the CDR3 reads TGTGCCAGCAACCTCAGGACAGCCTACGAGCAGTACTTC. The chain is built from TRBV28 and TRBJ2-7, with a weak D call TRBD1 (6 bases). CDR1 MDHEN and CDR2 SYDVKM come from the germline V gene. This CDR3 has 13 residues. V was shortened by 7 bases and J by 2 bases, with 12 bases between the two germline ends. Full variable domain (rest looked up from reference TRBV28 and TRBJ2-7): DVKVTQSSRYLVKRTGEKVFLECVQDMDHENMFWYRQDPGLGLRLIYFSYDVKMKEKGDIPEGYSVSREKKERFSLILESASTNQTSMYLCASNLRTAYEQYFGPGTRLTVT.

This clonotype is medium-sized. The chain has TRBV28 and TRBJ1-5; no clear D. The CDR3 spans 18 residues. The V gene's germline CDR1 is MDHEN and CDR2 SYDVKM. V was shortened by 2 bases and J by 2 bases, with 19 bases between the two germline ends. For the CDR3, the DNA is TGTGCCAGCAGTTTAGATCCGATTACTTTTGGGGGCAATCAGCCCCAGCATTTT. As protein: CASSLDPITFGGNQPQHF.

By sample fraction, this clonotype is medium-sized. The rearrangement joins TRBV24-1 to TRBJ2-7; no clear D. Deletions cut 0 bases from V and 13 bases from J, with 18 bases between. Germline-derived CDR1 and CDR2 are KGHDR and SFDVKD. The CDR3 has 14 amino acids. The CDR3 sequence: CATSDLNRAGSAYF. The CDR3 DNA follows: TGTGCCACCAGTGATTTGAATAGGGCCGGCAGTGCCTACTTC.

The sample holds a few counts of this clonotype. CDR3 loop: CASSLYGTSGSGWEQFF. The CDR3 nucleotides are TGTGCCAGCAGCTTATACGGGACTAGCGGGAGTGGCTGGGAGCAGTTCTTC. The rearrangement uses TRBV9 and TRBJ2-1, with TRBD2 matching over 14 bases. Germline V lookup: CDR1 SGDLS, CDR2 YYNGEE. V was pared by 4 bases and J by 10 bases, with 13 bases of the junction left unmatched. The CDR3 sequence is 17 residues long.

The rearrangement links TRBV12-3 or TRBV12-4 to TRBJ2-7; 11 nucleotides match TRBD2. The junction had 8 bases not matched to a gene; V was cut back by 6 bases and J by 7 bases. This CDR3 comprises 14 residues. CDR3 in amino acids: CASRDPGTSGEQYF. The CDR3 DNA is TGTGCCAGCAGAGACCCCGGGACTAGCGGAGAGCAGTACTTC.

This clonotype was detected a few times. This rearrangement joins TRBV27 to TRBJ1-1; 8 positions agree with TRBD1. Germline CDR1 MNHEY, CDR2 SMNVEV (reference sequence). The V gene end was trimmed by 7 bases and the J gene end by 3 bases; junction bases not matched to a gene: 7. This CDR3 region has 14 residues. The CDR3 sequence is CASKLDRVDTEAFF. The CDR3 bases are TGTGCCAGCAAACTGGACAGGGTGGACACTGAAGCTTTCTTT.

Notes on this clonotype: Lacking the conserved final phenylalanine or tryptophan, this CDR3 likely reflects a read error. V usage is TRBV11-2 and J usage is TRBJ1-5, with a weak D call TRBD1 (6 bases). Trimming stripped 1 base from V and 4 bases from J, with 8 bases between. Per germline, CDR1 SGHAT and CDR2 FQNNGV. CDR3 length equals 14 residues. The CDR3 is CASSLAGANQPQHL. The DNA of the CDR3 is TGTGCCAGCAGCTTAGCAGGGGCTAATCAGCCCCAGCATCTT.

This clonotype was counted between two and nine times. The chain recombines TRBV2 with TRBJ2-1, with no clear D. Looked up from germline, CDR1 is SNHLY and CDR2 is FYNNEI. The CDR3 runs 11 residues. V was cut by 6 bases and J by 8 bases, with 8 bases left in between. This CDR3 is CASRGGDEQFF. The CDR3 DNA reads as TGTGCCAGCAGGGGTGGGGATGAGCAGTTCTTC.

As for this clonotype: At one of its ends the junction is not consistent with the germline gene, which may arise from a read error. This rearrangement joins TRBV11-2 to TRBJ1-2; D not resolved. This CDR3 contains 15 residues. CDR1 and CDR2 from the germline V gene are SGHAT and FQNNGV. The CDR3 coding sequence is TGTGTCAGCAGCCCTCGGAGCGAAATAGGCTATGGCTACACCTTC. It is translated as CVSSPRSEIGYGYTF.

V gene TRBV20-1 combines with J gene TRBJ2-7; TRBD2 might be the D (5 bases). V was shortened by 1 base and J by 4 bases, with 8 bases between the two germline ends. The CDR3 spans 12 residues. Per germline, CDR1 DFQATT and CDR2 SNEGSKA (reference sequence). This CDR3 reads CSARVREYEQYF. CDR3 nucleotide sequence: TGCAGTGCTAGAGTTCGGGAATACGAGCAGTACTTC.

The J gene is TRBJ1-5, the V gene TRBV2; TRBD1 matches 10 bases. This CDR3 contains 14 residues. With 6 bases clipped from V and 4 bases from J, the junction kept 3 bases outside the gene matches. Germline loops: CDR1 SNHLY, CDR2 FYNNEI. The CDR3 spells CASSSGQGNQPQHF. CDR3 DNA sequence: TGTGCCAGCAGCTCGGGACAGGGGAATCAGCCCCAGCATTTT.

The CDR3 DNA reads as TGTGCCAGCAGCCATCTAGCGGGCCTCTACGAGCAGTACTTC. Translation gives CASSHLAGLYEQYF. This chain joins TRBV14 and TRBJ2-7; TRBD2 matches 8 bases. The CDR3 runs 14 residues. V lost 3 bases to trimming and J lost 3 bases; unmatched junction nucleotides: 4. Germline loops: CDR1 SGHDN, CDR2 FVKESK.

This clonotype was counted only a few times. This rearrangement joins TRBV6-1 to TRBJ1-5; D not certain. The CDR3 loop spans 15 amino acids. Per the germline V gene, CDR1 is MNHNS and CDR2 is SASEGT. V dropped 9 bases and J dropped 7 bases, with 22 bases sitting between them. Here the CDR3 DNA reads TGTGCCAGTAGTCTTTCGGGTCAAAGAGGACAGCCCCAGCATTTT. Translated, it gives CASSLSGQRGQPQHF.

Sample share makes this clonotype medium-sized. The chain combines TRBV14 with TRBJ2-7; 9 positions match TRBD2. V shed 0 bases, J shed 1 base, and the junction held 4 bases outside the gene matches. From germline, CDR1 is SGHDN and CDR2 FVKESK. The CDR3 is made up of 16 amino acids. The DNA for the CDR3 is TGTGCCAGCAGCCAAGATCTAGCGGGGTCTTCCTACGAGCAGTACTTC. Translated: CASSQDLAGSSYEQYF.

With regard to this clonotype: A clone one base away is much larger, so this may be a read error. The V call is TRBV6-5, the J call TRBJ2-2, with a possible D match to TRBD2 (6 bases). The CDR3 is 13 residues long. Germline V gene sequence: CDR1 MNHEY, CDR2 SVGAGI. The CDR3 loop is CASSYWGTGGLFF. CDR3 in DNA: TGTGCCAGCAGTTACTGGGGCACCGGGGGGCTGTTTTTT.

The chain employs TRBV18 and TRBJ2-7; 8 bases agree with TRBD2. In germline, CDR1 is KGHSH, CDR2 LQKENI. The V and J ends lost 2 bases and 1 base, in that order; junction bases with no gene match: 4. The CDR3 has 15 residues. CDR3 in amino acids: CASSPSSGGSYEQYF. CDR3 bases: TGTGCCAGCTCACCATCAAGCGGGGGATCCTACGAGCAGTACTTC. Supplemented by reference TRBV18 and TRBJ2-7, the full variable domain reads NAGVMQNPRHLVRRRGQEARLRCSPMKGHSHVYWYRQLPEEGLKFMVYLQKENIIDESGMPKERFSAEFPKEGPSILRIQQVVRGDSAAYFCASSPSSGGSYEQYFGPGTRLTVT.

This clonotype is medium-sized within its sample. The rearrangement links TRBV20-1 to TRBJ1-2, with 7 positions matching TRBD1. The CDR3 totals 14 residues. CDR1 is DFQATT and CDR2 is SNEGSKA in the germline V gene (reference sequence). The J segment lost 8 bases and the V segment lost 3 bases, leaving 12 bases of the junction unmatched. CDR3 amino acids: CSASSGGGAEGYTF. The DNA of the CDR3 is TGCAGTGCTAGCAGTGGAGGGGGCGCGGAAGGCTACACCTTC.

This clonotype was detected a few times. The chain uses TRBV10-2 and TRBJ2-1; D gene ambiguous. The germline V gene encodes CDR1 WSHSY and CDR2 SAAADI. V was clipped by 6 bases and J by 9 bases, with 9 bases between them. The CDR3 is 11 amino acids. CDR3 in amino acids: CASRTSVEQFF. The CDR3 DNA reads as TGCGCCAGCAGGACGTCGGTTGAGCAGTTCTTC.

This clonotype was observed a single time. The chain carries TRBV5-1 and TRBJ2-5; D may be TRBD1 or TRBD2 (5 bases each). V was cut by 4 bases and J by 5 bases, with 12 bases left in between. The CDR3 length is 13 residues. Looked up from germline, CDR1 is SGHRS and CDR2 is YFSETQ. The CDR3 loop reads CASSHQGVETQYF. In DNA, the CDR3 is TGCGCCAGCAGCCACCAGGGAGTGGAGACCCAGTACTTC.

This clonotype is medium-sized in the sample. The V and J genes are TRBV4-1 and TRBJ1-5, with D perhaps TRBD1 (6 bases). The length of the CDR3 is 14 residues. V was clipped by 8 bases and J by 2 bases, with 13 bases between them. The germline CDR1 and CDR2 sequences are MGHRA and YSYEKL. The CDR3 here is CASGYREGNQPQHF. The CDR3 bases are TGCGCCAGCGGGTACAGGGAAGGCAATCAGCCCCAGCATTTT.

The CDR3 region has the DNA TGTGCCAGCAGGCAGGGTTTATATGGCTACACCTTC. Its protein product is CASRQGLYGYTF. The chain employs TRBV6-1 and TRBJ1-2; TRBD1 is a possible D gene (5 bases). Germline CDR1 MNHNS, CDR2 SASEGT. This CDR3 is built from 12 residues. V dropped 6 bases and J dropped 5 bases, with 10 bases sitting between them.